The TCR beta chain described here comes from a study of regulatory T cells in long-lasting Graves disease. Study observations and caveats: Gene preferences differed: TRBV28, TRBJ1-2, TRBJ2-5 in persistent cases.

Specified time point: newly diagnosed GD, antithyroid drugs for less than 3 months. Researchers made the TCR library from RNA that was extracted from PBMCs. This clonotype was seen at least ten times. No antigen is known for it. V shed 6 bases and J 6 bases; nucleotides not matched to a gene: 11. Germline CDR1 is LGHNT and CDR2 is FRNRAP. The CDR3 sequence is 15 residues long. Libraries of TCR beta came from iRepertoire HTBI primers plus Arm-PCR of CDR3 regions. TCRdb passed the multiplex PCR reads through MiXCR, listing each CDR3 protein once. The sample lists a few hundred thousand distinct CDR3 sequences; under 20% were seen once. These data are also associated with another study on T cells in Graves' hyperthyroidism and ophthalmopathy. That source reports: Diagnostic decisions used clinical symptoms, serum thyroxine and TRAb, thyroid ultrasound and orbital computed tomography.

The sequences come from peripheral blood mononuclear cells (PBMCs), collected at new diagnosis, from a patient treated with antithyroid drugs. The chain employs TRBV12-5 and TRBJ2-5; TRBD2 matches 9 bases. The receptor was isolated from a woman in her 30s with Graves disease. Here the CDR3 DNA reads TGTGCTAGTGGCCCATCGCGGGGGGGGCCAAAGACCCAGTACTTC. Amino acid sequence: CASGPSRGGPKTQYF.